The 8 T cell receptor beta chains in this list originate from one sample, sequenced in a study of shared clonotypes between healthy human individuals. Sequenced by immunoSEQ multiplex PCR; TCRdb stores in-frame clones only, minus some. The top ten clones hold over 1.5% of a sample with about 2.2 million clones, around 95% of them seen once. The naive CD8 subset, CD45RO-negative cells positively selected for CCR7, excluded terminally differentiated effector memory CD45RA+ cells. Sequencing used naive CD8+ T cells from PBMCs. The source is a man aged 18 to 35 in good health. Some clones in this sample may be carry-over from other donors' samples.

The CDR3 sequence: CASRMRNYGYTF. Written as DNA, the CDR3 is TGTGCCAGCAGGATGAGAAACTATGGCTACACCTTC. V gene TRBV5-6 combines with J gene TRBJ1-2; D remains ambiguous. The CDR3 covers 12 residues. Trimming left V 5 bases short and J 2 bases short, with 7 bases between. Germline V gene sequence: CDR1 SGHDT, CDR2 YYEEEE.

This chain joins TRBV25-1 and TRBJ2-5, with TRBD2 identical over 11 bases. Germline assignment: CDR1 MGHDK and CDR2 SYGVNS. This CDR3 has 16 residues. V dropped 7 bases and J dropped 4; count of bases not matched to a gene: 11. The CDR3 loop is CASKILAGVDTETQYF. The CDR3 DNA sequence: TGTGCCAGCAAAATACTAGCGGGAGTCGATACAGAGACCCAGTACTTC.

The chain carries TRBV27 and TRBJ1-2, with D unclear. The V end was cut by 7 bases, the J end by 3 bases, with 12 bases between. The germline V gene encodes CDR1 MNHEY and CDR2 SMNVEV (reference sequence). The CDR3 runs 13 residues. CDR3 nucleotide sequence: TGTGCCAGCAAATCCGTATCGGACTATGGCTACACCTTC. Protein: CASKSVSDYGYTF.

The chain links TRBV4-1 to TRBJ2-2; D remains unclear. From germline, CDR1 is MGHRA and CDR2 YSYEKL. Trimming left V 3 bases short and J 5 bases short, with 10 bases between. The CDR3 totals 14 residues. The CDR3 coding sequence is TGCGCCAGCAGCCAGGTCCAGCTGACCGGGGAGCTGTTTTTT. Translated: CASSQVQLTGELFF.

The chain combines TRBV19 with TRBJ1-3; perhaps TRBD1 as D (6 bases). From germline, CDR1 is LNHDA and CDR2 SQIVND (reference sequence). The CDR3 length is 14 residues. Trimming took off 3 bases at V and 4 bases at J, with 10 bases between the two ends. The CDR3 reads CASSMRGTGNTIYF. The DNA of the CDR3 is TGTGCCAGTAGTATGAGGGGGACCGGAAACACCATATATTTT.

The rearrangement joins TRBV7-9 to TRBJ2-1, with a tentative D call TRBD2 (5 bases). The CDR3 runs to 13 residues. V shed 6 bases and J shed 8 bases, with 14 bases lying between them. Germline assignment: CDR1 SEHNR and CDR2 FQNEAQ (reference sequence). CDR3 sequence reads: CASSPAAFHEQFF. The CDR3 region has the DNA TGTGCCAGCAGTCCAGCGGCCTTCCATGAGCAGTTCTTC.

The CDR3 bases are TGTGCCAGCCCAACTCCGGGACAGGGGGATTATGGCTACACCTTC. It translates to CASPTPGQGDYGYTF. The chain carries TRBV5-4 and TRBJ1-2; 11 bases agree with TRBD1. V trimming: 7 bases; J trimming: 5 bases; junction bases outside the gene matches: 10. This CDR3 has 15 residues. The germline V gene encodes CDR1 SGHNT and CDR2 YYREEE (reference sequence).

J is TRBJ2-7 and V is TRBV7-9, with 7 bases identical to TRBD1. Losses at the gene ends were 0 bases for V and 3 bases for J; bases not matched to a gene: 5. The length of the CDR3 is 15 residues. Germline assignment: CDR1 SEHNR and CDR2 FQNEAQ (reference sequence). The CDR3 region has the DNA TGTGCCAGCAGCTTAGCGCGGCAGGGGGTCTACGAGCAGTACTTC. Its translation is CASSLARQGVYEQYF.